This T cell receptor (beta chain) was recovered during a study of T cell responses to AZD1222 COVID-19 vaccine. Notes on the study in general: Nearly half of spike-specific TCRs reportedly target unmutated variant regions. Repertoires in all cases were sampled only once the peak T cell response had passed. The CD4 TCRs associated with vaccination extended across spike and predominated at 160-218 and 743-854. White British donors predominated, females outnumbered males, and clonal diversity was possibly underestimated.

Turning to this clone: Its matching antigen is unknown. Relative to the germline gene, one junction end is altered; a read error may explain this.

There are 16 residues in the CDR3. Germline lookup yields CDR1 SNHLY and CDR2 FYNNEI. This table comes from immunoSEQ multiplex PCR, and its TCRdb copy is limited to in-frame clones, with some not included. The data show 100,000 to 150,000 clones, 88% seen once. The sequenced sample was peripheral blood, obtained on day 0 of MenACWY control vaccination. The TCR originated in an adult in good health. J is TRBJ2-1 and V is TRBV2; the match to TRBD2 covers 7 bases. The CDR3 here is CASREGAGLIYNEQFF. CDR3 sequence (DNA): TGTGCCAGCAGGGAAGGGGCGGGACTAATCTACAATGAGCAGTTCTTC.